Below are 31 T cell receptor beta chains sequenced from a single sample in a study of shared clonotypes between healthy human individuals. Assay: immunoSEQ multiplex PCR; the TCRdb copy retains only in-frame clones and omits some. The top ten clones hold approximately 1.6% of a sample with some 2.1 million clones, around 93% of them seen once. Selected positively for CCR7 and CD45RO-negative, naive CD8 cells excluded terminally differentiated effector memory CD45RA+ cells. The specimen was naive CD8+ T cells from PBMCs. The receptors shown here come from a man aged 18 to 30 in good health. Some clones in this sample may be carry-over from other donors' samples.

The chain joins TRBV4-3 to TRBJ1-1; D is undetermined. Trimming left V 1 base short and J 4 bases short, with 10 bases between. Germline-derived CDR1 and CDR2 are LGHNA and YSLEER. The CDR3 spans 14 residues. CDR3 sequence (DNA): TGCGCCAGCAGCCAAGGGCACGTCTCCACTGAAGCTTTCTTT. This gives the protein CASSQGHVSTEAFF.

The genes are TRBV10-3 and TRBJ2-7, with D perhaps TRBD2 (5 bases). The V end lost 0 bases, the J end lost 5 bases, and 20 bases lay between the germline ends. Looked up from germline, CDR1 is ENHRY and CDR2 is SYGVKD. The CDR3 runs 17 residues. The CDR3 DNA follows: TGTGCCATCAGTGAGTCCCGTGCCCTAGCTGCGGCGAACGAGCAGTACTTC. It yields the protein CAISESRALAAANEQYF.

V and J are TRBV28 and TRBJ2-1, with TRBD2 matching 10 bases. CDR3 length equals 16 residues. Trimming at V came to 9 bases and at J to 5 bases, leaving 13 bases not matched to a gene. Germline V CDR1 and CDR2: MDHEN, SYDVKM. The CDR3: CASYRLAGQVNNEQFF. The DNA for the CDR3 is TGTGCCAGTTATCGACTAGCGGGCCAAGTAAACAATGAGCAGTTCTTC. Variable domain in full (rest from reference TRBV28 and TRBJ2-1): DVKVTQSSRYLVKRTGEKVFLECVQDMDHENMFWYRQDPGLGLRLIYFSYDVKMKEKGDIPEGYSVSREKKERFSLILESASTNQTSMYLCASYRLAGQVNNEQFFGPGTRLTVL.

The V and J genes are TRBV27 and TRBJ2-3; TRBD1 matches at 9 bases. The CDR3 has 17 residues. Germline CDR1 reads MNHEY; CDR2 reads SMNVEV (reference sequence). The trim removed 5 bases at V and 3 bases at J, leaving 12 bases unmatched. CDR3: CASSPSWGDRVTDTQYF. CDR3 coding DNA: TGTGCCAGCAGTCCGTCGTGGGGGGACAGGGTTACAGATACGCAGTATTTT.

The chain links TRBV7-6 to TRBJ2-1, with 10 positions matching TRBD2. CDR3 length: 19 amino acids. V was clipped by 1 base and J by 3 bases; unmatched bases: 12. Germline values: CDR1 SGHVS, CDR2 FNYEAQ. The DNA of the CDR3 is TGTGCCAGCAGCTTAGTACTCCCCTCGAGCGGGAGGGACTACAATGAGCAGTTCTTC. It specifies CASSLVLPSSGRDYNEQFF.

The chain has TRBV13 and TRBJ1-2, with no clear D. This CDR3 comprises 14 residues. Trimming removed 5 bases at V and 4 bases at J, with 14 bases between. Germline V lookup: CDR1 PRHDT, CDR2 FYEKMQ (reference sequence). CDR3 bases: TGTGCCAGCAGCACCACACCGGCGAGCTATGGCTACACCTTC. This codes for CASSTTPASYGYTF.

About this clone itself: This likely stems from a read error, as it lies one base from a far larger clone. This chain uses TRBV7-6 with TRBJ1-1; D perhaps matches TRBD1 (5 bases). CDR3 length: 13 amino acids. The ends were cut back, 5 bases at V and 1 base at J, with 8 bases in the middle. The germline V gene has CDR1 SGHVS and CDR2 FNYEAQ. The CDR3 loop reads CASSVRGNTEAFF. DNA for the CDR3: TGTGCCAGCAGCGTAAGGGGGAACACTGAAGCTTTCTTT. The complete variable domain, with remaining parts taken from reference TRBV7-6 and TRBJ1-1, reads GAGVSQSPRYKVTKRGQDVALRCDPISGHVSLYWYRQALGQGPEFLTYFNYEAQQDKSGLPNDRFSAERPEGSISTLTIQRTEQRDSAMYRCASSVRGNTEAFFGQGTRLTVV.

The chain carries TRBV27 and TRBJ2-1, with unresolved D. The CDR3 totals 15 residues. CDR1 is MNHEY and CDR2 is SMNVEV in the germline V gene (reference sequence). V was clipped by 0 bases and J by 4 bases, with 10 bases between them. The CDR3, as DNA: TGTGCCAGCAGTTTATCGAGGACGCTATACAATGAGCAGTTCTTC. This encodes CASSLSRTLYNEQFF.

This clone is a singleton in its sample. The rearrangement links TRBV6-5 to TRBJ2-7; no firm D call. Germline V gene sequence: CDR1 MNHEY, CDR2 SVGAGI. CDR3 length: 15 amino acids. With 0 bases removed from V and 6 bases from J, the gap between germline ends came to 15 bases. Written as DNA, the CDR3 is TGTGCCAGCAGTTACTCGTATGATATTACGGGCGAGCAGTACTTC. It specifies CASSYSYDITGEQYF.

About this clone: Additional DNA sequences in this sample encode the identical CDR3. This chain connects TRBV30 to TRBJ1-5; possibly TRBD1 for D (5 bases). CDR1 is GTSNPN and CDR2 is SVGIG in the germline V gene (reference sequence). The CDR3 runs to 14 residues. Trimming removed 0 bases at V and 2 bases at J, with 8 bases between. The CDR3 is CAWSVRGGNQPQHF. DNA of the CDR3: TGTGCCTGGAGTGTTAGGGGTGGCAATCAGCCCCAGCATTTT.

V and J are TRBV28 and TRBJ2-7; D possibly matches TRBD1 or TRBD2 (5 bases each). Germline loops: CDR1 MDHEN, CDR2 SYDVKM. The germline V and J ends were trimmed by 4 bases and 0 bases, with 16 bases remaining between them. The CDR3 contains 16 residues. DNA for the CDR3: TGTGCCAGCAGTTCGGGGCTCGAGCGCCACTCCTACGAGCAGTACTTC. It codes for CASSSGLERHSYEQYF.

This rearrangement joins TRBV13 to TRBJ2-5, with D possibly called TRBD1 or TRBD2 (5 bases each). The CDR3 sequence is 12 residues long. V was pared by 5 bases and J by 13 bases, with 17 bases between. CDR1 is PRHDT and CDR2 is FYEKMQ in the germline V gene (reference sequence). CDR3 protein: CASSDDGTPRYF. CDR3 bases: TGTGCCAGCAGCGACGACGGGACCCCTAGGTACTTC.

V and J are TRBV7-9 and TRBJ1-2; TRBD1 matches at 7 bases. CDR1 and CDR2 (germline): SEHNR, FQNEAQ (reference sequence). The CDR3 runs 13 residues. V gave up 8 bases and J gave up 8 bases; unmatched junction bases: 11. In DNA form, the CDR3 reads TGTGCCAGCGGTTTGACAGGGCAAAGGGGCTACACCTTC. Residues: CASGLTGQRGYTF. Combining the CDR3 with reference TRBV7-9 and TRBJ1-2 gives the whole variable domain DTGVSQNPRHKITKRGQNVTFRCDPISEHNRLYWYRQTLGQGPEFLTYFQNEAQLEKSRLLSDRFSAERPKGSFSTLEIQRTEQGDSAMYLCASGLTGQRGYTFGSGTRLTVV.

The V call is TRBV11-2, the J call TRBJ2-1; no definite D call. The germline gives CDR1 SGHAT, CDR2 FQNNGV. This CDR3 has 16 residues. Trimming removed 4 bases from V and 3 bases from J, with 16 bases in between. The CDR3 loop reads CASSSPTPSYYNEQFF. The DNA of the CDR3 is TGTGCCAGCAGCTCCCCTACCCCCTCCTACTACAATGAGCAGTTCTTC.

In the case of this clone: Other DNA sequences within the sample encode an identical CDR3. The J gene is TRBJ1-3, the V gene TRBV9; no definite D call. This CDR3 is 15 amino acids long. Per the germline V gene, CDR1 is SGDLS and CDR2 is YYNGEE. Trimming removed 0 bases at V and 0 bases at J, with 7 bases between. CDR3 nucleotides: TGTGCCAGCAGCGTAGCTCCAGGCTCTGGAAACACCATATATTTT. Protein product: CASSVAPGSGNTIYF.

The V and J genes are TRBV6-6 and TRBJ2-5; unclear D gene. Trimming removed 0 bases at V and 5 bases at J, with 10 bases between. The CDR3 extends over 14 amino acids. From germline, CDR1 is MNHNY and CDR2 SVGAGI (reference sequence). The CDR3 nucleotides read TGTGCCAGCAGTTACTCGAAGTTCAGGGAGACCCAGTACTTC. This codes for CASSYSKFRETQYF.

J is TRBJ1-2 and V is TRBV27, with a tentative D call TRBD1 (5 bases). CDR3 size: 15 residues. Trimming pared 8 bases from V and 7 bases from J, leaving 23 bases between. The germline V gene has CDR1 MNHEY and CDR2 SMNVEV (reference sequence). The CDR3 region is CASHGWVGQISGYTF. Written as DNA, the CDR3 is TGTGCCAGCCACGGCTGGGTTGGACAAATCTCTGGCTACACCTTC.

The chain recombines TRBV4-1 with TRBJ1-1; 12 nucleotides line up with TRBD1. Per germline, CDR1 MGHRA and CDR2 YSYEKL. The CDR3 runs 15 residues. Trimming removed 4 bases from V and 6 bases from J; junction bases left unmatched: 6. The CDR3 here is CASSPEGTGGPEAFF. CDR3 DNA sequence: TGCGCCAGCAGCCCCGAGGGGACAGGGGGCCCTGAAGCTTTCTTT.

This clone was seen a few times. The same CDR3 is also encoded by other DNA sequences in this sample. The CDR3 reads CASSPGQGRQPQHF. The DNA for the CDR3 is TGTGCCAGCAGCCCGGGACAGGGGCGTCAGCCCCAGCATTTT. The chain has TRBV27 and TRBJ1-5; 10 positions agree with TRBD1. V lost 6 bases and J lost 6; bases outside the gene matches: 5. CDR3 length: 14 amino acids. The germline V gene encodes CDR1 MNHEY and CDR2 SMNVEV (reference sequence).

J is TRBJ1-1 and V is TRBV28; 7 bases match TRBD1. In germline, CDR1 is MDHEN, CDR2 SYDVKM. Trimming took 6 bases from V and 7 from J; bases not matched to a gene: 5. The CDR3 sequence is 12 residues long. The CDR3 loop is CASSSDRIEAFF. The CDR3 nucleotides read TGTGCCAGCAGCTCGGACAGGATTGAAGCTTTCTTT.

The chain links TRBV6-1 to TRBJ2-4, with 7 bases matching TRBD2. In germline, CDR1 is MNHNS, CDR2 SASEGT. The CDR3 runs to 11 residues. Unmatched junction bases numbered 7, after V lost 7 bases and J lost 13 bases. CDR3 sequence reads: CASTLGEGQYF. For the CDR3, the DNA is TGTGCCAGCACCCTGGGGGAGGGCCAGTACTTC.

The chain has TRBV4-3 and TRBJ2-5; possibly TRBD2 for D (5 bases). CDR3 size: 15 residues. Trimming removed 0 bases from V and 5 bases from J, with 13 bases in between. Germline values: CDR1 LGHNA, CDR2 YSLEER. CDR3 loop: CASSQEDSEGETQYF. The CDR3, as DNA: TGCGCCAGCAGCCAAGAGGATTCAGAGGGCGAGACCCAGTACTTC.

CDR3 nucleotide sequence: TGCAGCGCGACTAGCGGACTATACAATGAGCAGTTCTTC. Amino acids: CSATSGLYNEQFF. This chain uses TRBV29-1 with TRBJ2-1; 9 bases line up with TRBD2. Unmatched junction bases numbered 5, after V lost 7 bases and J lost 4 bases. CDR3 length: 13 amino acids. Germline-derived CDR1 and CDR2 are SQVTM and ANQGSEA.

Only one count was recorded for this clone. Here the CDR3 DNA reads TGTGCCAGCCGTCTGGTGATGGTTTCTAATGAAAAACTGTTTTTT. Translation gives CASRLVMVSNEKLFF. The chain is built from TRBV28 and TRBJ1-4; D is unresolved. CDR3 length equals 15 residues. Trimming removed 8 bases at V and 3 bases at J, with 16 bases between. The V gene's germline CDR1 is MDHEN and CDR2 SYDVKM.

This chain links TRBV9 with TRBJ2-7; 8 positions agree with TRBD1. This CDR3 has 14 amino acids. Per the germline V gene, CDR1 is SGDLS and CDR2 is YYNGEE. J gave up 5 bases and V 3 bases, and 7 bases lay outside the gene matches. The CDR3 DNA follows: TGTGCCAGCAGCGGACGACAGGGGAGAAACGAGCAGTACTTC. Translation gives CASSGRQGRNEQYF.

As concerns this clone: The same CDR3 arises from other DNA sequences in this sample as well. This sequence joins TRBV6-5 and TRBJ2-1; D remains ambiguous. The ends were cut back, 0 bases at V and 4 bases at J, with 7 bases in the middle. CDR1 and CDR2 (germline): MNHEY, SVGAGI. The CDR3 is made up of 14 amino acids. The CDR3 here is CASSYSKYYNEQFF. The CDR3 nucleotides read TGTGCCAGCAGTTACTCGAAGTATTACAATGAGCAGTTCTTC.

The chain links TRBV25-1 to TRBJ2-4, with 9 bases fitting TRBD1. The V gene's germline CDR1 is MGHDK and CDR2 SYGVNS. V dropped 4 bases and J dropped 8; count of bases not matched to a gene: 6. The CDR3 is made up of 14 amino acids. Written as DNA, the CDR3 is TGTGCCAGCAGTGCCCGGGACAGGGAGGACATTCAGTACTTC. Residues: CASSARDREDIQYF.

This chain links TRBV7-2 with TRBJ1-2; 10 bases fit TRBD1. Germline CDR1 and CDR2: SGHTA and FQGNSA. With 3 bases clipped from V and 4 bases from J, the junction kept 2 bases outside the gene matches. This CDR3 is built from 14 residues. CDR3: CASSFDRGLYGYTF. CDR3 DNA: TGTGCCAGCAGCTTTGACAGGGGGCTCTATGGCTACACCTTC.

The rearrangement joins TRBV7-6 to TRBJ1-1; D call uncertain. Trimming took 6 bases from V and 1 from J, leaving 9 bases between them. Per the germline V gene, CDR1 is SGHVS and CDR2 is FNYEAQ. This CDR3 is 13 amino acids long. DNA of the CDR3: TGTGCCAGCAGACCCTCAGAGAACACTGAAGCTTTCTTT. This codes for CASRPSENTEAFF.

This clone was recorded a few times. The genes are TRBV5-6 and TRBJ1-5; D is possibly TRBD1 (6 bases). Germline CDR1 SGHDT, CDR2 YYEEEE. The CDR3 length is 13 residues. V shed 4 bases and J shed 5 bases, with 10 bases lying between them. In nucleotides, the CDR3 is TGTGCCAGCAGCGAGGGGGGGTATCAGCCCCAGCATTTT. Residues: CASSEGGYQPQHF.

V gene TRBV19 combines with J gene TRBJ2-1, with 7 bases aligning to TRBD2. The CDR3 runs 14 residues. Losses at the gene ends were 1 base for V and 6 bases for J; bases not matched to a gene: 3. Per germline, CDR1 LNHDA and CDR2 SQIVND (reference sequence). The CDR3 spells CASSIAASGNEQFF. The DNA of the CDR3 is TGTGCCAGTAGTATAGCGGCTAGCGGCAATGAGCAGTTCTTC.